This T cell receptor (beta chain) is from a study of molecular identifiers for immune sequencing clone quantification. General observations from the study: Clones exceeding 20 RNA copies carried over 98% of effector molecules but under 1% of naive-cell molecules. Barcode sharing among identical TCR molecules could make large clones appear smaller.

On this clonotype: No antigen is known for it.

The CDR3 runs 14 residues. V was pared by 3 bases and J by 3 bases, with 8 bases between. The germline gives CDR1 SEHNR, CDR2 FQNEAQ (reference sequence). Methods described previously were used for bulk TCR libraries, and listed TCR primers were applied. One entry per CDR3 protein results from TCRdb running MiXCR on the PCR reads. The data show about 100,000 distinct CDR3 sequences, with under 40% seen just once and 4% to 5% held by the top ten. The sequence came from a human donor in good health. Some libraries in this study had Jurkat cell RNA spiked in. Sequencing input: naive CD8+ T cells from blood, with Jurkat cell RNA spiked in. Sample subset: FACS-sorted CD8+CD4-CCR7+CD45RA+ naive T cells. This sequence joins TRBV7-9 and TRBJ1-4, with D hard to call. CDR3 DNA sequence: TGTGCCAGCAGCTTCGGAGATTCTAATGAAAAACTGTTTTTT. As protein: CASSFGDSNEKLFF.